This is a list of T cell receptor beta chains from one sample in a study of T cell repertoires in cytomegalovirus infection. The antigens these receptors bind are not known. TCRdb reanalysed the reads using MiXCR and keeps one entry per CDR3 protein. Among about 700,000 distinct CDR3 sequences listed, around 31% were seen once. The sequenced sample was cultured PBMCs, obtained from culture after CMV antigen stimulation. The receptors stem from a human donor in good health (CMV status not recorded). Some clones in this sample may be carry-over from other donors' samples. The CDR3 runs from the conserved cysteine through the conserved F or W. D genes are given only for firm matches. Rows may omit the clone size; those that give it use once, few, many or a size class.

>few|TRBD1|TRBV19|TRBJ2-7
TGTGCCATCACAGGGGGTGACTCCTACGAGCAGTACTTC
CAITGGDSYEQYF
>NA|NA|TRBV28|TRBJ2-3
TGTGCCAGCACAGAAGGCGGGGCCATAAGCACAGATACGCAGTATTTT
CASTEGGAISTDTQYF
>few|TRBD2|TRBV7-2|TRBJ2-7
TGTGCCAGCAGCCCAGGGATGCGGCGGGAGACCGAGCAGTACTTC
CASSPGMRRETEQYF
>NA|NA|TRBV9|TRBJ2-7
TGTGCCAGCAGCCCCCGACACGACGAGCAGTACTTC
CASSPRHDEQYF
>once|TRBD2|TRBV11-3|TRBJ2-1
TGTGCCAGCAGCTTAGGTGCGGGAGGAGGTGAGCAGTTCTTC
CASSLGAGGGEQFF
>NA|TRBD2|TRBV2|TRBJ2-5
TGTGCCAGCAAGAAGGCGGGAGGGGAGACCCAGTACTTC
CASKKAGGETQYF
>few|NA|TRBV29-1|TRBJ2-7
TGCAGCGTGACGGGGACCTACGAGCAGTACTTC
CSVTGTYEQYF
>many|TRBD1|TRBV7-9|TRBJ1-5
TGTGCCAGCACAGGGGGCGTAGGTCAGCCCCAGCATTTT
CASTGGVGQPQHF
>NA|NA|TRBV7-9|TRBJ2-2
TGTGCCAGCAGCTTAATGGGGTCGGCCGGGGAGCTGTTTTTT
CASSLMGSAGELFF
>NA|NA|TRBV7-9|TRBJ1-6
TGTGCCAGCAGCTTGAAGGACAGTAGACATAATTCACCCCTCCACTTT
CASSLKDSRHNSPLHF
>NA|TRBD1|TRBV4-1|TRBJ1-4
TGCGCCAGCAGCGAAAGGACAGGGCTTAATGAAAAACTGTTTTTT
CASSERTGLNEKLFF
>few|TRBD2|TRBV4-1|TRBJ2-3
TGCGCCAGCAGCCAAGTGAAAACCCTTGTACTAGCGGGGTCCACAGATACGCAGTATTTT
CASSQVKTLVLAGSTDTQYF
>NA|NA|TRBV7-9|TRBJ2-1
TGTGCCAGCAGCTCCTGGAGGGACCCTGGAGTAACTGAGCAGTTCTTC
CASSSWRDPGVTEQFF
>few|TRBD2|TRBV11-2|TRBJ2-3
TGTGCCAGCAGGTTAAGCGGGGGTCCAGATACGCAGTATTTT
CASRLSGGPDTQYF
>NA|NA|TRBV18|TRBJ1-2
TGTGCCAGCTCACTTGAACAAGCCGCCTATGGCTACACCTTC
CASSLEQAAYGYTF
>NA|NA|TRBV28|TRBJ2-3
TGTGCCAGCAGTTCCCCTACGGGGGCGCTAACAGATACGCAGTATTTT
CASSSPTGALTDTQYF
>NA|NA|TRBV6-1|TRBJ2-5
TGTGCCAGCCAGAACATACAAGAGACCCAGTACTTC
CASQNIQETQYF
>NA|NA|TRBV6-6|TRBJ2-5
TGTGCCAGCAGTTACGGGGGGAGCCTTATTAAAGAGACCCAGTACTTC
CASSYGGSLIKETQYF
>NA|NA|TRBV18|TRBJ2-1
TGTGCCAGCTCACCTGAGACGCTAGGTAATGAGCAGTTCTTC
CASSPETLGNEQFF
>NA|TRBD2|TRBV2|TRBJ2-7
TGTGCCAGCACTAAAGGCGGGGGATACGAGCAGTACTTC
CASTKGGGYEQYF
>NA|TRBD2|TRBV7-6|TRBJ2-1
TGTGCCAGCAGCTCGCGCAGAAGCGGGAGTGATGAGCAGTTCTTC
CASSSRRSGSDEQFF
>NA|NA|TRBV6-2/TRBV6-3|TRBJ2-7
TGTGCCAGCAGTTACCGGGCAGGCGAGCAGTACTTC
CASSYRAGEQYF
>few|NA|TRBV7-2|TRBJ2-7
TGTGCCAGCAGCTTAGTGGGACGGCAGCGGGACGAGCAGTACTTC
CASSLVGRQRDEQYF
>few|TRBD2|TRBV7-9|TRBJ2-3
TGTGCCAGCAGCCGCGGCGGGGGGTCACCTAGCACAGATACGCAGTATTTT
CASSRGGGSPSTDTQYF
>few|TRBD2|TRBV5-6|TRBJ2-1
TGTGCCAGCAGCGGGGGGGGTACACTAGCTTTGAATGAGCAGTTCTTC
CASSGGGTLALNEQFF
>NA|TRBD1|TRBV2|TRBJ2-1
TGTGCCAGCAGTACCGGGACAGGGGGCAATGAGCAGTTCTTC
CASSTGTGGNEQFF
>NA|NA|TRBV19|TRBJ1-4
TGTGCCAGTAGTATAGAGCCTTCCATACGTGAAAAACTGTTTTTT
CASSIEPSIREKLFF
>NA|NA|TRBV7-9|TRBJ1-1
TGTGCCAGCAGCCAGGGTTCTCGGACTGAAGCTTTCTTT
CASSQGSRTEAFF
>few|TRBD2|TRBV7-6|TRBJ2-1
TGTGCCAGCAGCTGGTCGAGCGGGAGCTCCTACAATGAGCAGTTCTTC
CASSWSSGSSYNEQFF
>NA|NA|TRBV2|TRBJ2-5
TGTGCCAGCAGCTTTGACGCCCAGACCCAGTACTTC
CASSFDAQTQYF
>few|TRBD1|TRBV7-6|TRBJ2-2
TGTGCCAGCAGCTGGACAGGGACGAACACCGGGGAGCTGTTTTTT
CASSWTGTNTGELFF
>few|NA|TRBV12-3/TRBV12-4|TRBJ2-7
TGTGCCAGCGGATCGGGGTATGGATATGGCGAGCAGTACTTC
CASGSGYGYGEQYF
>NA|TRBD1|TRBV11-2|TRBJ1-2
TGTGCCAGCAGCTTAGTGGGGGGACAGCCCTGGTCTGGCTACACCTTC
CASSLVGGQPWSGYTF
>NA|TRBD1|TRBV6-1|TRBJ2-5
TGTGCCAGCAGTGAAAGGGGACAGCTACAAGAGACCCAGTACTTC
CASSERGQLQETQYF
>few|NA|TRBV7-2|TRBJ2-5
TGTGCCAGCAGCTTAGCTGCAGGATACCAAGAGACCCAGTACTTC
CASSLAAGYQETQYF
>NA|TRBD2|TRBV9|TRBJ2-7
TGTGCCAGCAGCCGCAGCGGGGGGGGCACAGGCGCCTACGAGCAGTACTTC
CASSRSGGGTGAYEQYF
>NA|NA|TRBV20-1|TRBJ2-3
TGCAGTGCTCCCAAAGGAGGTAGCACAGATACGCAGTATTTT
CSAPKGGSTDTQYF
>NA|TRBD1|TRBV6-8|TRBJ1-1
TGTGCCAGCAGCCGACGTATTCGGCCAGGGGGTGGAACTGAAGCTTTCTTT
CASSRRIRPGGGTEAFF
>NA|NA|TRBV2|TRBJ2-7
TGTGCCAGCCGGGGGGACAGAGCCTCCTACGAGCAGTACTTC
CASRGDRASYEQYF
>NA|NA|TRBV11-2|TRBJ2-1
TGTGCCAGCACCCAGGGGGGGGCAGGGGAGCAGTTCTTC
CASTQGGAGEQFF
>NA|NA|TRBV7-9|TRBJ2-1
TGTGCCAGCCGTGGGGGGGCCAATGAGCAGTTCTTC
CASRGGANEQFF
>NA|TRBD2|TRBV5-4|TRBJ2-5
TGTGCCAGCGGGAACTTAGCGGGAACCCAGCGACGGCCCCAGTACTTC
CASGNLAGTQRRPQYF
>few|TRBD1|TRBV6-1|TRBJ2-2
TGTGCCAGCAGTGGGACAGGGGGCAGCGGGGAGCTGTTTTTT
CASSGTGGSGELFF
>NA|TRBD1|TRBV27|TRBJ1-2
TGTGCCAGCAGCCCGGACAGGACCCATGGCTACACCTTC
CASSPDRTHGYTF
>few|NA|TRBV15|TRBJ2-1
TGTGCCACCAGCAGGGGTGATCACAATGAGCAGTTCTTC
CATSRGDHNEQFF
>few|NA|TRBV11-2|TRBJ2-5
TGTGCCAGCAGCCCCTTGGCCGGCCAGCGCCAAGAGACCCAGTACTTC
CASSPLAGQRQETQYF
>NA|NA|TRBV6-6|TRBJ1-6
TGTGCCAGCAGTGACAGACCCGACAATTCACCCCTCCACTTT
CASSDRPDNSPLHF
>NA|NA|TRBV7-9|TRBJ2-5
TGTGCCAGCAGCTTTGAGGGGGGAGAAGAGACCCAGTACTTC
CASSFEGGEETQYF